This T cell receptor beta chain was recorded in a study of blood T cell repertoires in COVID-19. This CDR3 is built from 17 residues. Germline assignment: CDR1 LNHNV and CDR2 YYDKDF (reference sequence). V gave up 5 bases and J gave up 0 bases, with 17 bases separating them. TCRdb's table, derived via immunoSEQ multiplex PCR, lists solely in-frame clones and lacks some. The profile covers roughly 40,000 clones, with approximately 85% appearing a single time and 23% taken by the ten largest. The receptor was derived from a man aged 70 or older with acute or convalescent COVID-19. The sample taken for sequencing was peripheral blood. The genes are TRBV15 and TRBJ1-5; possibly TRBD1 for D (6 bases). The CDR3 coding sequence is TGTGCCACCAGCGGGGGACCGGGGGGCCTTAGCAATCAGCCCCAGCATTTT. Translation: CATSGGPGGLSNQPQHF. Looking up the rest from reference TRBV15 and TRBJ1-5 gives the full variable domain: DAMVIQNPRYQVTQFGKPVTLSCSQTLNHNVMYWYQQKSSQAPKLLFHYYDKDFNNEADTPDNFQSRRPNTSFCFLDIRSPGLGDTAMYLCATSGGPGGLSNQPQHFGDGTRLSIL.